The entry that follows covers one TCR beta chain sequence. Its matching antigen is unknown. This sample stems from a study of monozygotic twins with inflammatory bowel disease. The study's findings and limits: It was in IBD patients that TCRbeta diversity (inverse Simpson) was lower than in healthy co-twins.

This CDR3 contains 14 residues. Germline CDR1 and CDR2: LGHDT and YNNKEL (reference sequence). Approximately 3.5 ug of total RNA went into each TCR library. Nested PCRs (about 15 and 9 cycles, two total) were applied to TCRalpha and TCRbeta cDNA. TCRdb re-called the 5' RACE reads, yielding one record per CDR3 amino acid sequence without DNA. Its table lists about 200,000 distinct CDR3 sequences. The sequence derives from a human donor with ulcerative colitis or Crohn's disease, or a healthy co-twin of an affected twin (not recorded which). The chain combines TRBV3-1 with TRBJ2-7; TCRdb's D call, TRBD2, is unchecked because there is no DNA. Input material: blood. CDR3 sequence: CASSQPSGGREQYF.